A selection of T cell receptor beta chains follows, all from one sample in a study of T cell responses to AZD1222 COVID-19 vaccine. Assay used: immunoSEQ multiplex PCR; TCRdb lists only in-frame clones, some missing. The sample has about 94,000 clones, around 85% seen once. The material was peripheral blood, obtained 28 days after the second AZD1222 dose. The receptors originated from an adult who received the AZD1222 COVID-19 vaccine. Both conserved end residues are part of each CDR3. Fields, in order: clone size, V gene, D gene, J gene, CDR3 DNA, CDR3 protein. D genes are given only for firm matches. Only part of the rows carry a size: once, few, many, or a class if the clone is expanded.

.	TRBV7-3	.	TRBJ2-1	TGTGCCAGCAGCCCCCTTGGGGGTGAGCAGTTCTTC	CASSPLGGEQFF
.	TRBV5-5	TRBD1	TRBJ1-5	TGTGCCAGCAGCTTCGGGACAGGGGGTCAGCCCCAGCATTTT	CASSFGTGGQPQHF
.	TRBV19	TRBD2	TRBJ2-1	TGTGCCAGTAGTTTTAGCGGGAGGTCTTACAATGAGCAGTTCTTC	CASSFSGRSYNEQFF
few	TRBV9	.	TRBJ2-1	TGTGCCAGCAGCGTAGGCCCAGGACAGTACAATGAGCAGTTCTTC	CASSVGPGQYNEQFF
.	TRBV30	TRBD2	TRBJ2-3	TGTGCCTGGATGCGGGGGGTCTCGACAGATACGCAGTATTTT	CAWMRGVSTDTQYF
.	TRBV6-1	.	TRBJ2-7	TGTGCCAGCAGTGAAGGGACCGACCCACTGGAGCAGTACTTC	CASSEGTDPLEQYF
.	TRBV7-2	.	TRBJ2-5	TGTGCCAGCAGCTTAGTCGGCGGGATAAACCAAGAGACCCAGTACTTC	CASSLVGGINQETQYF
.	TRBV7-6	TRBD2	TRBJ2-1	TGTGCCAGCAGCCCGCGGGCACTAGCGGTTTCCTACAATGAGCAGTTCTTC	CASSPRALAVSYNEQFF
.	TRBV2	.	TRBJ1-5	TGTGCCACCCATACGGGGCTGCATCAGCCCCAGCATTTT	CATHTGLHQPQHF
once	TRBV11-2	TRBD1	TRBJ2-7	TGTGCCAGCAGCATATCGGGACAGGTCTACGAGCAGTACTTC	CASSISGQVYEQYF